In this sample, the clone carrying this TCR beta chain turned up a few times. Its specificity is unknown. This record comes from a study of T cells in Graves' hyperthyroidism and ophthalmopathy. Overall study context: The blood sample was taken at first diagnosis, before treatment began.

Study-wide points: Ophthalmopathy was distinguished from stable hyperthyroidism by 13 V-J signatures.

Between the trimmed V and J ends, which lost 4 bases and 7 bases, there was a span of 17 bases. CDR1 SGHTS and CDR2 YDEGEE come from the germline V gene. This CDR3 region has 15 residues. The investigators amplified TCR beta CDR3 regions from RNA transcripts. TCR CDR3 underwent first-round RT-PCR with the HTBI primer set. A single record per CDR3 protein comes from TCRdb applying MiXCR to the multiplex PCR reads. This table has roughly 640,000 distinct CDR3 sequences, roughly a sixth appearing once. Active moderate-to-severe ophthalmopathy, Clinical Activity Score at least 3, NOSPECS at least 4, under 3 months' duration.

The sequenced material came from blood. The TCR originated in a woman aged 35 to 49 with Graves' ophthalmopathy. The chain links TRBV5-8 to TRBJ1-4; no clear D. In nucleotides, the CDR3 is TGTGCCAGCAGCCCTTGGGTCGGGCTCGGTGAAAAACTGTTTTTT. Translation gives CASSPWVGLGEKLFF.